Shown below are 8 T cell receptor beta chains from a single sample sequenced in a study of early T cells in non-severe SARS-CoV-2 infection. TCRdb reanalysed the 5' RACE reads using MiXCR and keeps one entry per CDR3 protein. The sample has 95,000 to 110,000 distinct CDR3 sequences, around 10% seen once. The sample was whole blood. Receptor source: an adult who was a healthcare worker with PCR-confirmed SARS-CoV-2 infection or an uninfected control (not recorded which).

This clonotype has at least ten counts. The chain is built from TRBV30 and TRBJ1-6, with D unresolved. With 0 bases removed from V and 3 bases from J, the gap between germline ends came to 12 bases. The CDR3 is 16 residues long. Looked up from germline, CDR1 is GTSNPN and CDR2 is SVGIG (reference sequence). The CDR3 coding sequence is TGTGCCTGGAGTGTCTACAAGGGAGTCTATAATTCACCCCTCCACTTT. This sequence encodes CAWSVYKGVYNSPLHF.

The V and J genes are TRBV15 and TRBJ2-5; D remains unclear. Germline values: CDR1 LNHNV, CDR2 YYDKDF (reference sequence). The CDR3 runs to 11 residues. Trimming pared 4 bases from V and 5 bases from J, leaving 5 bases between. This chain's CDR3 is CATSTGETQYF. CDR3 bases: TGTGCCACCAGCACCGGTGAGACCCAGTACTTC.

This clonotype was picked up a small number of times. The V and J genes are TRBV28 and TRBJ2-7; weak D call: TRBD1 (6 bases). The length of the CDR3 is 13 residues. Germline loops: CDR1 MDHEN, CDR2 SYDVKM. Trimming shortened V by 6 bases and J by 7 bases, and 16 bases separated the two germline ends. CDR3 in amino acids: CASRKSGAGEQYF. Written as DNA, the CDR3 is TGTGCCAGCAGAAAGTCAGGGGCTGGGGAGCAGTACTTC.

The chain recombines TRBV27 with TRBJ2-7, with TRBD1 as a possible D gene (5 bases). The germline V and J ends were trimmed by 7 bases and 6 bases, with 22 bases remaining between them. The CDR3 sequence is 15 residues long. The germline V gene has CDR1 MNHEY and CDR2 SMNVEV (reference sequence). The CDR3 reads CASKGIRGPGSEQYF. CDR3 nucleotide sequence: TGTGCCAGCAAGGGGATAAGGGGCCCCGGTAGCGAGCAGTACTTC.

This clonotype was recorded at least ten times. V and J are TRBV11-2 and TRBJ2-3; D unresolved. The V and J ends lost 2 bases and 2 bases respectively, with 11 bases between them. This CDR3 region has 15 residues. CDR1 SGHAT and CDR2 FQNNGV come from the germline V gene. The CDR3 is CASSLFGPLTDTQYF. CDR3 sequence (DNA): TGTGCCAGCAGCTTATTTGGCCCCCTCACAGATACGCAGTATTTT.

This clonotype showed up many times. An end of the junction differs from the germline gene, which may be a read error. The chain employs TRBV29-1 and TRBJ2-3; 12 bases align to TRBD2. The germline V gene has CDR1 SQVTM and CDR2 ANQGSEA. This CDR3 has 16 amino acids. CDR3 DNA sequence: TGCAGCGTTGGACTAGCGGGAGCTAGGGAGACAGACACGCAGTATTTT. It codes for CSVGLAGARETDTQYF.

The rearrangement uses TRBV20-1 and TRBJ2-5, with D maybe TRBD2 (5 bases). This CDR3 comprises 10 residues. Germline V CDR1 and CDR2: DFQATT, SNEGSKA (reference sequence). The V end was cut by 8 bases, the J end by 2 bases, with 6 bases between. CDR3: CSSGQETQYF. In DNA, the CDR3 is TGCAGTAGCGGACAAGAGACCCAGTACTTC.

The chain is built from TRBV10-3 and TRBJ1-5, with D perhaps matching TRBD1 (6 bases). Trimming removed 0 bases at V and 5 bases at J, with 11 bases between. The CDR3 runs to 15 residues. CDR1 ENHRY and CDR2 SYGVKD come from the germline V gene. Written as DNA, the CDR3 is TGTGCCATCAGTGAGTCGACAGGTCAAGATCAGCCCCAGCATTTT. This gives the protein CAISESTGQDQPQHF.